These 30 T cell receptor beta chains originate from one sample sequenced in a study of cytomegalovirus exposure and HLA in healthy donors. The PCR ran on 60 Vbeta and 13 Jbeta primers. Here immunoSEQ multiplex PCR was the method, and the copy in TCRdb shows in-frame clones only, minus some. This table holds some 120,000 clones, about 74% found once. What was sequenced was PBMCs. These receptors all stem from a woman in her forties or fifties in good health and CMV-seropositive.

V and J are TRBV4-1 and TRBJ1-4; 8 nucleotides match TRBD1. Germline V gene sequence: CDR1 MGHRA, CDR2 YSYEKL. CDR3 length equals 14 residues. Trimming removed 4 bases from V and 4 bases from J; junction bases left unmatched: 2. The CDR3: CASSPTGVNEKLFF. CDR3 nucleotides: TGCGCCAGCAGCCCGACAGGGGTTAATGAAAAACTGTTTTTT.

In its sample, this clone was seen once. V gene TRBV5-4 combines with J gene TRBJ2-1; 10 nucleotides line up with TRBD2. The ends lost 1 base at V and 3 bases at J; junction bases unmatched: 13. The germline CDR1 and CDR2 sequences are SGHNT and YYREEE (reference sequence). This CDR3 is 19 amino acids long. Here the CDR3 reads CASSLWGLAGDPRYNEQFF. The CDR3 region has the DNA TGTGCCAGCAGCTTGTGGGGTCTAGCGGGGGACCCACGCTACAATGAGCAGTTCTTC.

The rearrangement links TRBV6-5 to TRBJ2-2; TRBD1 matches 9 bases. Germline V CDR1 and CDR2: MNHEY, SVGAGI. The CDR3 is 13 residues long. J lost 6 bases, V lost 6 bases, and 2 bases had no gene match. The CDR3: CASSRTGAGELFF. In DNA form, the CDR3 reads TGTGCCAGCAGCCGGACAGGGGCCGGGGAGCTGTTTTTT.

This chain links TRBV6-6 with TRBJ2-5, with 10 bases lining up with TRBD1. There are 15 residues in the CDR3. V shed 5 bases and J 13 bases; nucleotides not matched to a gene: 16. The germline gives CDR1 MNHNY, CDR2 SVGAGI (reference sequence). CDR3 sequence (DNA): TGTGCCAGCAGTAGGGACGGAGCCGGGACAGGGGTTTGGTACTTC. As protein: CASSRDGAGTGVWYF.

The V call is TRBV14, the J call TRBJ2-1; D gene ambiguous. Germline values: CDR1 SGHDN, CDR2 FVKESK. There are 14 residues in the CDR3. The V and J ends lost 4 bases and 3 bases respectively, with 10 bases between them. CDR3 loop: CASSRVSVYNEQFF. The CDR3 coding sequence is TGTGCCAGCAGCCGCGTAAGTGTCTACAATGAGCAGTTCTTC.

V gene TRBV30 combines with J gene TRBJ1-5; D is possibly TRBD1 (5 bases). V lost 2 bases and J 12 bases, leaving 14 bases between the germline ends. Germline V gene lookup returns CDR1 GTSNPN and CDR2 SVGIG (reference sequence). The CDR3 covers 12 residues. Here the CDR3 reads CAWSTSRDLQHF. Here the CDR3 DNA reads TGTGCCTGGAGTACTAGCCGGGACCTCCAGCATTTT.

This chain uses TRBV5-1 with TRBJ2-3; no clear D. The germline gives CDR1 SGHRS, CDR2 YFSETQ. The V and J ends lost 3 bases and 2 bases respectively, with 7 bases between them. CDR3 length: 13 amino acids. The CDR3 here is CASSYRDTDTQYF. In DNA form, the CDR3 reads TGCGCCAGCAGCTACAGAGACACAGATACGCAGTATTTT.

This chain connects TRBV19 to TRBJ2-3; TRBD2 aligns across 9 bases. The CDR3 has 15 amino acids. V shed 1 base, J shed 4 bases, and the junction held 3 bases outside the gene matches. Looked up from germline, CDR1 is LNHDA and CDR2 is SQIVND (reference sequence). The CDR3 sequence is CASSIGGGGADTQYF. The DNA of the CDR3 is TGTGCCAGTAGTATAGGCGGGGGGGGCGCAGATACGCAGTATTTT.

This clone came up a few times. V usage is TRBV5-6 and J usage is TRBJ1-2; possibly TRBD1 for D (6 bases). The germline V gene encodes CDR1 SGHDT and CDR2 YYEEEE. V was clipped by 5 bases and J by 4 bases, with 18 bases between them. This CDR3 spans 15 amino acids. CDR3 residues: CASRQLRGASYGYTF. Written as DNA, the CDR3 is TGTGCCAGCAGACAACTCCGGGGGGCCAGCTATGGCTACACCTTC.

In nucleotides, the CDR3 is TGTGCCAGCAGTGAAGTGGGGGCCAGTGGCTACACCTTC. Translating it yields CASSEVGASGYTF. The chain uses TRBV2 and TRBJ1-2; a possible D gene is TRBD1 (6 bases). Between the trimmed V and J ends, which lost 1 base and 7 bases, there was a span of 10 bases. Germline assignment: CDR1 SNHLY and CDR2 FYNNEI. The CDR3 covers 13 residues.

The rearrangement uses TRBV9 and TRBJ2-3, with TRBD2 matching 8 bases. Trimming cost V 6 bases and J 6 bases; bases outside gene matches: 12. Germline CDR1 is SGDLS and CDR2 is YYNGEE. This CDR3 is built from 15 residues. Written as DNA, the CDR3 is TGTGCCAGCACCTTCGGGGGGGTAGCCTTGGATACGCAGTATTTT. Protein: CASTFGGVALDTQYF.

The chain employs TRBV5-8 and TRBJ2-7, with 10 nucleotides matching TRBD2. The CDR3 contains 13 residues. Trimming cost V 5 bases and J 4 bases; bases outside gene matches: 3. Germline CDR1 is SGHTS and CDR2 is YDEGEE. DNA for the CDR3: TGTGCCAGCAGGCTAGCGGGGGCATACGAGCAGTACTTC. Translating gives CASRLAGAYEQYF.

V gene TRBV30 combines with J gene TRBJ1-6; TRBD1 might be the D (6 bases). The V end was cut by 4 bases, the J end by 9 bases, with 16 bases between. Germline CDR1 is GTSNPN and CDR2 is SVGIG (reference sequence). The CDR3 runs 14 residues. CDR3 nucleotide sequence: TGTGCCTGGACCTCCGGGGGGCGAGGTTCACCCCTCCACTTT. Protein product: CAWTSGGRGSPLHF.

The chain links TRBV7-2 to TRBJ1-3, with a possible D match to TRBD1 (5 bases). Trimming removed 1 base from V and 0 bases from J, with 13 bases in between. This CDR3 comprises 17 residues. Germline V lookup: CDR1 SGHTA, CDR2 FQGNSA. The CDR3 sequence: CASSLVVGGFSGNTIYF. The CDR3 DNA sequence: TGTGCCAGCAGCTTAGTAGTCGGGGGGTTCTCTGGAAACACCATATATTTT.

The chain uses TRBV11-1 and TRBJ2-1; D is perhaps TRBD1 (6 bases). Germline V CDR1 and CDR2: SGHAT, FQDESV (reference sequence). V was trimmed by 5 bases and J by 6 bases, leaving 14 bases between them. The CDR3 extends over 14 amino acids. Here the CDR3 reads CASSPSQGSNEQFF. The CDR3 DNA sequence: TGTGCCAGCAGCCCTTCACAGGGTAGCAATGAGCAGTTCTTC. Drawing the rest from reference TRBV11-1 and TRBJ2-1, the complete variable domain is EAEVAQSPRYKITEKSQAVAFWCDPISGHATLYWYRQILGQGPELLVQFQDESVVDDSQLPKDRFSAERLKGVDSTLKIQPAELGDSAMYLCASSPSQGSNEQFFGPGTRLTVL.

This clone was detected only a few times. This sequence joins TRBV25-1 and TRBJ1-2; TRBD1 might be the D (5 bases). In germline, CDR1 is MGHDK, CDR2 SYGVNS. V lost 2 bases and J lost 4, with 11 bases in between. CDR3 length: 14 residues. The CDR3 nucleotides are TGTGCCAGCAGTGAAATAGGGGTTAGCTATGGCTACACCTTC. The encoded protein is CASSEIGVSYGYTF.

This chain connects TRBV30 to TRBJ1-5; D ambiguous. The ends were cut back, 2 bases at V and 0 bases at J, with 8 bases in the middle. Per the germline V gene, CDR1 is GTSNPN and CDR2 is SVGIG (reference sequence). This CDR3 is 14 amino acids long. CDR3 sequence (DNA): TGTGCCTGGAGTTCGGGGATTAGCAATCAGCCCCAGCATTTT. Amino acid sequence: CAWSSGISNQPQHF. The whole variable domain, filled in from reference TRBV30 and TRBJ1-5, reads SQTIHQWPATLVQPVGSPLSLECTVEGTSNPNLYWYRQAAGRGLQLLFYSVGIGQISSEVPQNLSASRPQDRQFILSSKKLLLSDSGFYLCAWSSGISNQPQHFGDGTRLSIL.

The sample holds a few counts of this clone. The CDR3 loop reads CASHNPGTYNTGELFF. In DNA form, the CDR3 reads TGTGCCAGCCATAATCCCGGGACATATAACACCGGGGAGCTGTTTTTT. This chain links TRBV5-4 with TRBJ2-2; tentatively, D is TRBD1 (6 bases). The CDR3 runs to 16 residues. Deletions cut 7 bases from V and 2 bases from J, with 18 bases between. Per the germline V gene, CDR1 is SGHNT and CDR2 is YYREEE (reference sequence). Filled out from reference TRBV5-4 and TRBJ2-2, the complete variable domain reads ETGVTQSPTHLIKTRGQQVTLRCSSQSGHNTVSWYQQALGQGPQFIFQYYREEENGRGNFPPRFSGLQFPNYSSELNVNALELDDSALYLCASHNPGTYNTGELFFGEGSRLTVL.

The rearrangement links TRBV18 to TRBJ2-7; the match to TRBD1 covers 11 bases. Germline V lookup: CDR1 KGHSH, CDR2 LQKENI. With 3 bases clipped from V and 7 bases from J, the junction kept 14 bases outside the gene matches. The CDR3 has 17 residues. CDR3 region: CASSPQTTRTGGGEQYF. CDR3 bases: TGTGCCAGCTCACCGCAGACGACGAGGACAGGGGGCGGGGAGCAGTACTTC.

The chain is built from TRBV11-2 and TRBJ1-5; D unclear. The germline CDR1 and CDR2 sequences are SGHAT and FQNNGV. V shed 0 bases and J shed 2 bases, with 8 bases lying between them. CDR3 size: 15 residues. CDR3 coding DNA: TGTGCCAGCAGCTTAGAGGTCGGAGGCAATCAGCCCCAGCATTTT. It specifies CASSLEVGGNQPQHF.

This chain joins TRBV2 and TRBJ2-6; D is uncertain. Between the trimmed V and J ends, which lost 2 bases and 15 bases, there was a span of 8 bases. CDR3 length: 11 amino acids. From germline, CDR1 is SNHLY and CDR2 FYNNEI. CDR3 residues: CASSERDNLTF. The CDR3 coding sequence is TGTGCCAGCAGTGAAAGAGATAACCTGACTTTC. Variable domain in full (rest from reference TRBV2 and TRBJ2-6): EPEVTQTPSHQVTQMGQEVILRCVPISNHLYFYWYRQILGQKVEFLVSFYNNEISEKSEIFDDQFSVERPDGSNFTLKIRSTKLEDSAMYFCASSERDNLTFGAGSRLTVL.

CDR3 region: CASSRDSLPYGYTF. CDR3 bases: TGTGCCAGCAGCCGGGACAGCCTACCCTATGGCTACACCTTC. This chain uses TRBV6-6 with TRBJ1-2, with 7 bases identical to TRBD1. The CDR3 runs to 14 residues. From germline, CDR1 is MNHNY and CDR2 SVGAGI (reference sequence). V trimming: 6 bases; J trimming: 4 bases; junction bases outside the gene matches: 8.

The chain links TRBV7-3 to TRBJ1-2, with D hard to call. V dropped 1 base and J dropped 7 bases, with 16 bases sitting between them. The germline gives CDR1 SGHTA, CDR2 FQGTGA. The CDR3 is 15 residues long. The CDR3 loop reads CASSLNPGLAGGYTF. The CDR3, as DNA: TGTGCCAGCAGCTTAAACCCGGGGTTAGCGGGTGGCTACACCTTC.

A word on this clone: The sample contains more than one DNA sequence encoding this CDR3. This chain uses TRBV18 with TRBJ1-6; D is perhaps TRBD1 (5 bases). Germline lookup yields CDR1 KGHSH and CDR2 LQKENI. The CDR3 extends over 16 amino acids. Between the trimmed V and J ends, which lost 0 bases and 9 bases, there was a span of 15 bases. CDR3 loop: CASSPPAGQGGSPLHF. CDR3 in DNA: TGTGCCAGCTCACCACCGGCCGGCCAGGGTGGTTCACCCCTCCACTTT.

The CDR3 coding sequence is TGCGCCATCACAAAGCACCGGGACAGGGGGCAGAGAGGCTACACCTTC. This sequence encodes CAITKHRDRGQRGYTF. The chain employs TRBV10-1 and TRBJ1-2; 12 nucleotides match TRBD1. V lost 10 bases to trimming and J lost 8 bases; unmatched junction nucleotides: 17. The CDR3 is 16 amino acids. Germline CDR1 and CDR2: WNHNN and SYGVQD (reference sequence).

The genes are TRBV7-9 and TRBJ1-5; D is uncertain. With 6 bases removed from V and 2 bases from J, the gap between germline ends came to 11 bases. The CDR3 contains 14 residues. The germline gives CDR1 SEHNR, CDR2 FQNEAQ (reference sequence). CDR3 amino acids: CASSRGEGNQPQHF. CDR3 sequence (DNA): TGTGCCAGCAGTCGTGGGGAGGGCAATCAGCCCCAGCATTTT.

The rearrangement links TRBV6-5 to TRBJ2-5, with TRBD2 as a possible D gene (5 bases). The CDR3 consists of 13 residues. CDR1 MNHEY and CDR2 SVGAGI come from the germline V gene. The ends were cut back, 4 bases at V and 2 bases at J, with 8 bases in the middle. CDR3 region: CASSSPGQETQYF. DNA of the CDR3: TGTGCCAGCAGTTCGCCGGGACAAGAGACCCAGTACTTC.

This clone was seen only a few times. The chain couples TRBV5-6 to TRBJ1-1, with D unresolved. The CDR3 covers 13 residues. Germline lookup yields CDR1 SGHDT and CDR2 YYEEEE. The V end was cut by 7 bases, the J end by 1 base, with 11 bases between. CDR3 nucleotides: TGTGCCAGCGGCCTACAGTCGAACACTGAAGCTTTCTTT. It specifies CASGLQSNTEAFF.

The rearrangement links TRBV5-8 to TRBJ2-1; maybe TRBD2 (6 bases). V was shortened by 3 bases and J by 9 bases, with 16 bases between the two germline ends. CDR3 length equals 14 residues. Germline values: CDR1 SGHTS, CDR2 YDEGEE. The CDR3 DNA reads TGTGCCAGCAGCTCGGGGACTGCCCGGGGTGAGCAGTTCTTC. This codes for CASSSGTARGEQFF.

The rearrangement joins TRBV5-1 to TRBJ2-6, with 10 bases matching TRBD1. The V and J ends lost 3 bases and 4 bases, in that order; junction bases with no gene match: 10. CDR1 and CDR2 from the germline V gene are SGHRS and YFSETQ. The CDR3 spans 18 residues. The CDR3 region has the DNA TGCGCCAGCAGCTCGGGACAGGGGTTGAGTTGGGGGGCCAACGTCCTGACTTTC. Protein: CASSSGQGLSWGANVLTF. Variable domain in full (rest from reference TRBV5-1 and TRBJ2-6): KAGVTQTPRYLIKTRGQQVTLSCSPISGHRSVSWYQQTPGQGLQFLFEYFSETQRNKGNFPGRFSGRQFSNSRSEMNVSTLELGDSALYLCASSSGQGLSWGANVLTFGAGSRLTVL.